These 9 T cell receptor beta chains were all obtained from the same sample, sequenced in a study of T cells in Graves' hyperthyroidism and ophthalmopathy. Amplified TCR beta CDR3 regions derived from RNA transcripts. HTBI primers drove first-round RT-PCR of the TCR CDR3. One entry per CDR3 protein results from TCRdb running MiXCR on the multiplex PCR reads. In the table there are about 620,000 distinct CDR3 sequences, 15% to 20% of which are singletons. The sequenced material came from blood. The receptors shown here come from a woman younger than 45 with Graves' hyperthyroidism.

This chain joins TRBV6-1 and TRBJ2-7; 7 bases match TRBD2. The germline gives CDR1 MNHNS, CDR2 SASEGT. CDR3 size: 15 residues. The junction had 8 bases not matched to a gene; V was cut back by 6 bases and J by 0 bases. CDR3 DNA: TGTGCCAGCAGCCACACCGGGACTAACTCCTACGAGCAGTACTTC. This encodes CASSHTGTNSYEQYF.

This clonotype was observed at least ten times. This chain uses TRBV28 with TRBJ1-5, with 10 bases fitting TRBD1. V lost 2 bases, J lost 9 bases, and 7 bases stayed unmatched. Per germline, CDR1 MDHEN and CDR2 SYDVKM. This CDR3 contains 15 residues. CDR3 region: CASSLAGTGARPQHF. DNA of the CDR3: TGTGCCAGCAGTTTAGCCGGGACAGGGGCACGGCCCCAGCATTTT.

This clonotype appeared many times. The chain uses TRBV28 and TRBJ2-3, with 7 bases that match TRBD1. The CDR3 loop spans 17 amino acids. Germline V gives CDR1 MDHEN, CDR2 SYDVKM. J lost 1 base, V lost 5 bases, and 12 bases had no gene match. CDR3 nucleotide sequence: TGTGCCAGCAGTAAGACGACAGGGCTGGGGGGCACAGATACGCAGTATTTT. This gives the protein CASSKTTGLGGTDTQYF.

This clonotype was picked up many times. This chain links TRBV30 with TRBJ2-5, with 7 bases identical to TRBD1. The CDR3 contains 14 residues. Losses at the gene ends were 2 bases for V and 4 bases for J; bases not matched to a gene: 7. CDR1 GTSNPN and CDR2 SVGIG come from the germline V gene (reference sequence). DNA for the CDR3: TGTGCCTGGAGTAAGGGGCAGGGGGTAGAGACCCAGTACTTC. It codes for CAWSKGQGVETQYF.

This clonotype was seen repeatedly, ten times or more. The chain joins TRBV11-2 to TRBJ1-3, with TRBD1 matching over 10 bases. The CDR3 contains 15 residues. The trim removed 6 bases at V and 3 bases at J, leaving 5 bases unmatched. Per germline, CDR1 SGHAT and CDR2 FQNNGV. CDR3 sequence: CASRPGTGVGNTIYF. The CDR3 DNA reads TGTGCCAGCAGACCGGGGACAGGGGTTGGAAACACCATATATTTT. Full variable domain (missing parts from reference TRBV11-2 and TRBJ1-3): EAGVAQSPRYKIIEKRQSVAFWCNPISGHATLYWYQQILGQGPKLLIQFQNNGVVDDSQLPKDRFSAERLKGVDSTLKIQPAKLEDSAVYLCASRPGTGVGNTIYFGEGSWLTVV.

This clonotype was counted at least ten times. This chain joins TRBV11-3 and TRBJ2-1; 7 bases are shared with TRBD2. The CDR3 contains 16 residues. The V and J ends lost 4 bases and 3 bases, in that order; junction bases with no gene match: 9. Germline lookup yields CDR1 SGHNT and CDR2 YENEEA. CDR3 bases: TGTGCCAGCAGCTCCACCATGGCGGGAGTCTACAATGAGCAGTTCTTC. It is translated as CASSSTMAGVYNEQFF.

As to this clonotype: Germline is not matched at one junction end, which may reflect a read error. CDR3 coding DNA: TGTGCCGGCAGCTCCTTCGGACAGGTCGATACGCAGTATTTT. Amino acid sequence: CAGSSFGQVDTQYF. The V gene is TRBV7-2, the J gene TRBJ2-3; TRBD1 matches at 7 bases. The CDR3 extends over 14 amino acids. Germline V lookup: CDR1 SGHTA, CDR2 FQGNSA.

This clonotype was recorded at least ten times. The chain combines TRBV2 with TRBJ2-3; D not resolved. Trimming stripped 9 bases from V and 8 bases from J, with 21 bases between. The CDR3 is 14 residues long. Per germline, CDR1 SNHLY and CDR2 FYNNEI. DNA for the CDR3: TGTGCCAGACAGTATTCTTCCCTATCCAGTACGCAGTATTTT. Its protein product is CARQYSSLSSTQYF.

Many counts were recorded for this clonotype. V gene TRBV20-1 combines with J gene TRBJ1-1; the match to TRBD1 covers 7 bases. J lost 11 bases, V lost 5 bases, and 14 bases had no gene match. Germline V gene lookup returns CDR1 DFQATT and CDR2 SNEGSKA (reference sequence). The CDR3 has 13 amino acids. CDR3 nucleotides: TGCAGTGCTTCCCAGGGGGGGAGCGTGGTTGCTTTCTTT. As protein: CSASQGGSVVAFF.